A selection of T cell receptor beta chains follows, all from one sample in a study of CD8 T cells in ankylosing spondylitis. Via MiXCR, TCRdb re-called the 5' RACE reads, giving one row per CDR3 protein. This sample has a few hundred thousand distinct CDR3 sequences, with over 15% found just once. Sample: blood, either unsorted or a sorted T cell fraction (not recorded which). The receptor source for this set is a male donor with ankylosing spondylitis or in good health (not recorded which). The CDR3 runs from the conserved cysteine through the conserved F or W. A D gene is named only where the DNA matches it firmly. The size field is filled for only some rows; it gives once, few, many or a size class.

cdr3_nt: TGTGCCATCACGGGGGAGCCTAACACCGGGGAGCTGTTTTTT; cdr3_aa: CAITGEPNTGELFF; j_call: TRBJ2-2; v_call: TRBV10-3; d_call: -; clone_size: many
cdr3_nt: TGTGCCACCAACCGCGGGGGTACCGGGGAGCTGTTTTTT; cdr3_aa: CATNRGGTGELFF; j_call: TRBJ2-2; v_call: TRBV12-3/TRBV12-4; d_call: TRBD2; clone_size: -
cdr3_nt: TGTGCCAGCAGCCTAGTGGCACCAACCTACAATGAGCAGTTCTTC; cdr3_aa: CASSLVAPTYNEQFF; j_call: TRBJ2-1; v_call: TRBV27; d_call: -; clone_size: few
cdr3_nt: TGTGCCAGCAATGGGGGAGGTGCGGATGAGCAGTTCTTC; cdr3_aa: CASNGGGADEQFF; j_call: TRBJ2-1; v_call: TRBV9; d_call: -; clone_size: few
cdr3_nt: TGCAGTGCCAAGATCTCAGGGAGGTCAGATACGCAGTATTTT; cdr3_aa: CSAKISGRSDTQYF; j_call: TRBJ2-3; v_call: TRBV20-1; d_call: -; clone_size: few
cdr3_nt: TGTGCCAGCAGCTTCCAGCGGGAGGGCCCACGGCCCGGGGAGCTGTTTTTT; cdr3_aa: CASSFQREGPRPGELFF; j_call: TRBJ2-2; v_call: TRBV11-2; d_call: TRBD2; clone_size: -
cdr3_nt: TGTGCCAGCAGCTTGGTGGACAGTACTACAGCGCCCGCTTTCTTT; cdr3_aa: CASSLVDSTTAPAFF; j_call: TRBJ1-1; v_call: TRBV5-6; d_call: -; clone_size: -
cdr3_nt: TGTGCCAGCAGCTACGGACTAGTGGCGAGTTTTGGGCAGTTCTTC; cdr3_aa: CASSYGLVASFGQFF; j_call: TRBJ2-1; v_call: TRBV12-3/TRBV12-4; d_call: TRBD2; clone_size: -
cdr3_nt: TGCGCCAGCACCCCGTTCCTTGGCGGCTCCTACGAGCAGTACTTC; cdr3_aa: CASTPFLGGSYEQYF; j_call: TRBJ2-7; v_call: TRBV5-1; d_call: -; clone_size: few
cdr3_nt: TGTGCCAGCAGCTTAAATCCTAGCGGGAGGTCAGCAGATACGCAGTATTTT; cdr3_aa: CASSLNPSGRSADTQYF; j_call: TRBJ2-3; v_call: TRBV7-3; d_call: TRBD2; clone_size: once
cdr3_nt: TGTGCCAGCAACCCGGGTGCAGCGGGGTACGAGCAGTACTTC; cdr3_aa: CASNPGAAGYEQYF; j_call: TRBJ2-7; v_call: TRBV12-3/TRBV12-4; d_call: TRBD2; clone_size: -
cdr3_nt: TGCGCCAGCAGCCAAGTCCCGTCCTCTGGAAACACCATATATTTT; cdr3_aa: CASSQVPSSGNTIYF; j_call: TRBJ1-3; v_call: TRBV4-1; d_call: -; clone_size: -
cdr3_nt: TGCAGTGCTAGACAACTAGCGGGAGTTGGGTACGAGCAGTACTTC; cdr3_aa: CSARQLAGVGYEQYF; j_call: TRBJ2-7; v_call: TRBV20-1; d_call: TRBD2; clone_size: -
cdr3_nt: TGCAGCGTTGAAGACCGGGCGGGTTCACCCCTCCACTTT; cdr3_aa: CSVEDRAGSPLHF; j_call: TRBJ1-6; v_call: TRBV29-1; d_call: -; clone_size: few
cdr3_nt: TGTGCCAGCAGACCTCAGGGGAGCGAGCAGTACTTC; cdr3_aa: CASRPQGSEQYF; j_call: TRBJ2-7; v_call: TRBV12-3/TRBV12-4; d_call: -; clone_size: -
cdr3_nt: TGCAGCGTTGAACTTCTTTACAATGAGCAGTTCTTC; cdr3_aa: CSVELLYNEQFF; j_call: TRBJ2-1; v_call: TRBV29-1; d_call: -; clone_size: many
cdr3_nt: TGTGCCAGTGCGGCGGGGCTCAAAATATTCACTGAAGCTTTCTTT; cdr3_aa: CASAAGLKIFTEAFF; j_call: TRBJ1-1; v_call: TRBV12-3/TRBV12-4; d_call: -; clone_size: -
cdr3_nt: TGCAGTGCTAGATGGGTGGGGTACAATGAGCAGTTCTTC; cdr3_aa: CSARWVGYNEQFF; j_call: TRBJ2-1; v_call: TRBV20-1; d_call: -; clone_size: few
cdr3_nt: TGTGCCAGCAGCCGCTTGGGCATTTTTCCCTACGAGCAGTACTTC; cdr3_aa: CASSRLGIFPYEQYF; j_call: TRBJ2-7; v_call: TRBV3-1; d_call: -; clone_size: few
cdr3_nt: TGCAGTGCACCACGGACCTTGGGCTACGAGCAGTACTTC; cdr3_aa: CSAPRTLGYEQYF; j_call: TRBJ2-7; v_call: TRBV20-1; d_call: -; clone_size: -
cdr3_nt: TGTGCCATCAGTGACGGTGGACAGGCTATTTACGAGCAGTACTTC; cdr3_aa: CAISDGGQAIYEQYF; j_call: TRBJ2-7; v_call: TRBV10-3; d_call: TRBD1; clone_size: many
cdr3_nt: TGTGCCAGCAGCCAAGAGTCCTATGTCATTGGGGAGACCCAGTACTTC; cdr3_aa: CASSQESYVIGETQYF; j_call: TRBJ2-5; v_call: TRBV3-1; d_call: -; clone_size: few
cdr3_nt: TGTGCCAGCAGCTGGGGGGTCGGGGGGGAGGATGAGCAGTTCTTC; cdr3_aa: CASSWGVGGEDEQFF; j_call: TRBJ2-1; v_call: TRBV7-3; d_call: TRBD2; clone_size: few
cdr3_nt: TGCAGTGCTACTAGCTACAGGGGATCTTACACCGGGGAGCTGTTTTTT; cdr3_aa: CSATSYRGSYTGELFF; j_call: TRBJ2-2; v_call: TRBV20-1; d_call: TRBD1; clone_size: few
cdr3_nt: TGTGCCAGCAGTTACTCGACGGGACCTAGCACAGATACGCAGTATTTT; cdr3_aa: CASSYSTGPSTDTQYF; j_call: TRBJ2-3; v_call: TRBV6-5; d_call: -; clone_size: few
cdr3_nt: TGTGCCAGCAGCAAGGACTTGTCCTACAATGAGCAGTTCTTC; cdr3_aa: CASSKDLSYNEQFF; j_call: TRBJ2-1; v_call: TRBV6-1; d_call: -; clone_size: few
cdr3_nt: TGTGCCACCCTCGGGGTAGCGGACCCATTAGCCCCCGGGGAGCTGTTTTTT; cdr3_aa: CATLGVADPLAPGELFF; j_call: TRBJ2-2; v_call: TRBV2; d_call: -; clone_size: -
cdr3_nt: TGTGCCAGCAGCCGGGACCATTCCCCACAAGATACGCAGTATTTT; cdr3_aa: CASSRDHSPQDTQYF; j_call: TRBJ2-3; v_call: TRBV11-2; d_call: -; clone_size: -
cdr3_nt: TGTGCCAGCAGCCAGAGCGGGCCGACCTACAATGAGCAGTTCTTC; cdr3_aa: CASSQSGPTYNEQFF; j_call: TRBJ2-1; v_call: TRBV12-3/TRBV12-4; d_call: -; clone_size: once
cdr3_nt: TGTGCCAGCAGACCTGAACTAGCGGGAGCCTACAATGTGCAGTTCTTC; cdr3_aa: CASRPELAGAYNVQFF; j_call: TRBJ2-1; v_call: TRBV12-3/TRBV12-4; d_call: TRBD2; clone_size: -
cdr3_nt: TGTGCCAGCAGCGTAGGGGGGATGGGCTCCTACGAGCAGTACTTC; cdr3_aa: CASSVGGMGSYEQYF; j_call: TRBJ2-7; v_call: TRBV9; d_call: -; clone_size: few
cdr3_nt: TGTGCCAGCAGTTTGGGACCAGCGGGGTATTACACCGGGGAGCTGTTTTTT; cdr3_aa: CASSLGPAGYYTGELFF; j_call: TRBJ2-2; v_call: TRBV12-3/TRBV12-4; d_call: TRBD2; clone_size: many
cdr3_nt: TGCAGTGCTGGCCTCTCGGACAATGAGCAGTTCTTC; cdr3_aa: CSAGLSDNEQFF; j_call: TRBJ2-1; v_call: TRBV20-1; d_call: -; clone_size: many
cdr3_nt: TGTGCCATCAGTGACGGGGCCAACTCCTACGAGCAGTACTTC; cdr3_aa: CAISDGANSYEQYF; j_call: TRBJ2-7; v_call: TRBV10-3; d_call: -; clone_size: -
cdr3_nt: TGTGCCAGCAGTGCCCTGGGGGCGGAGACCCAGTACTTC; cdr3_aa: CASSALGAETQYF; j_call: TRBJ2-5; v_call: TRBV25-1; d_call: -; clone_size: many
cdr3_nt: TGTGCCAGCAGCCTTCTTCTAGCGGGAGAGGGTTACGAGCAGTACTTC; cdr3_aa: CASSLLLAGEGYEQYF; j_call: TRBJ2-7; v_call: TRBV11-2; d_call: TRBD2; clone_size: -
cdr3_nt: TGTGCCAGCAGTTATTCCCTGTCCGGGACTAGCGGGAGTTTTACCTACGAGCAGTACTTC; cdr3_aa: CASSYSLSGTSGSFTYEQYF; j_call: TRBJ2-7; v_call: TRBV6-2/TRBV6-3; d_call: TRBD2; clone_size: few
cdr3_nt: TGCGCCAGCAGCACTGGACAGGGAAGGAACATTCAGTACTTC; cdr3_aa: CASSTGQGRNIQYF; j_call: TRBJ2-4; v_call: TRBV4-3; d_call: TRBD1; clone_size: -
cdr3_nt: TGTGCCAGCAGCAACAGCGGGAGGGCCGGGGAGACCCAGTACTTC; cdr3_aa: CASSNSGRAGETQYF; j_call: TRBJ2-5; v_call: TRBV21-1; d_call: -; clone_size: few
cdr3_nt: TGTGCCAGCAGCCCCCGGACTAGCGGGAGGACCAATGAGCAGTTCTTC; cdr3_aa: CASSPRTSGRTNEQFF; j_call: TRBJ2-1; v_call: TRBV11-2; d_call: TRBD2; clone_size: -
cdr3_nt: TGTGCCACCCTCTCAGGGCATGGCTACACCTTC; cdr3_aa: CATLSGHGYTF; j_call: TRBJ1-2; v_call: TRBV27; d_call: -; clone_size: few
cdr3_nt: TGTGCCAGCAGTCCAGGACTAGCGGGAGACAACGATGAGCAGTTCTTC; cdr3_aa: CASSPGLAGDNDEQFF; j_call: TRBJ2-1; v_call: TRBV12-3/TRBV12-4; d_call: TRBD2; clone_size: -
cdr3_nt: TGCAGCGCCCTGGGCAGAAGGAATGAAAAACTGTTTTTT; cdr3_aa: CSALGRRNEKLFF; j_call: TRBJ1-4; v_call: TRBV29-1; d_call: -; clone_size: many
cdr3_nt: TGCAGTGCCCAGGTGGGCAACACTGAAGCTTTCTTT; cdr3_aa: CSAQVGNTEAFF; j_call: TRBJ1-1; v_call: TRBV20-1; d_call: -; clone_size: -
cdr3_nt: TGTGCCAGCAGCCCGCCCGGGGGCAAAGATACGCAGTATTTT; cdr3_aa: CASSPPGGKDTQYF; j_call: TRBJ2-3; v_call: TRBV7-9; d_call: -; clone_size: -
cdr3_nt: TGTGCCAGGAACTCGGGACTGCACTTTCACAGGCCGCAAGAGACCCAGTACTTC; cdr3_aa: CARNSGLHFHRPQETQYF; j_call: TRBJ2-5; v_call: TRBV25-1; d_call: -; clone_size: few